This T cell receptor beta chain was obtained from a study of neurological immune-mediated disorders. Whole-study results and caveats: Across subjects, no CDR3 amino acid sequence appeared in expanded clones of more than one subject, a finding that suggested private repertoires in all groups. The greatest degree of TCR clonal expansion was observed in HTLV-1-associated myelopathy, with the lowest in multiple sclerosis, below that of healthy controls.

As for the cDNA, it was generated by 5'RACE with 10-nucleotide random UMIs. TCRdb reanalysed the 5' RACE reads using MiXCR and keeps one entry per CDR3 protein. The sample lists about 38,000 distinct CDR3 sequences, approximately 5.1% seen once, with approximately 9.1% in the top ten. V was pared by 4 bases and J by 0 bases, with 6 bases of the junction left unmatched. CDR1 is DFQATT, CDR2 SNEGSKA, per germline (reference sequence). The CDR3 has 16 amino acids. At least ten counts were recorded for this clonotype. Its antigen is as yet unknown. The source is a man between 18 and 29 years old in good health. The sequenced sample was CD4+ T cells from blood. The chain couples TRBV20-1 to TRBJ2-3; 11 bases fit TRBD2. CDR3 nucleotides: TGCAGTGCTAATTCTCTAGCGGGGGGAAGCACAGATACGCAGTATTTT. This encodes CSANSLAGGSTDTQYF.